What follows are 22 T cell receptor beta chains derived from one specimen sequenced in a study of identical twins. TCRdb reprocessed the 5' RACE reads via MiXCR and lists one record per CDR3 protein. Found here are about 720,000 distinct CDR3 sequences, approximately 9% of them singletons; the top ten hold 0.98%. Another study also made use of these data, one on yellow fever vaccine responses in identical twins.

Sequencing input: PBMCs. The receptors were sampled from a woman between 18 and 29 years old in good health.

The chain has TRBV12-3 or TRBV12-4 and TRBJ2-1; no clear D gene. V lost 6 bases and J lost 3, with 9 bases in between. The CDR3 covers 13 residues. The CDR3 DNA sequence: TGTGCCAGCAGGTTTGACCTCTACAATGAGCAGTTCTTC. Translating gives CASRFDLYNEQFF.

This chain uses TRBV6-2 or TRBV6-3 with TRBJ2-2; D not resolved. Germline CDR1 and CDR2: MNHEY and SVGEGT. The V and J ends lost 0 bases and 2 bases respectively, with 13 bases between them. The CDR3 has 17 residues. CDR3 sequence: CASSYSTPDANTGELFF. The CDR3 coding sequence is TGTGCCAGCAGTTACTCAACGCCGGACGCCAACACCGGGGAGCTGTTTTTT.

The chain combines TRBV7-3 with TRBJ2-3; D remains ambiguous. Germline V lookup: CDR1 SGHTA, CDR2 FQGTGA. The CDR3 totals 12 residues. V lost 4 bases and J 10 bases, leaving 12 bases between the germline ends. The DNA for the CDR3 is TGTGCCAGCAGCTCCGACATGGGTCCGCAGTATTTT. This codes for CASSSDMGPQYF.

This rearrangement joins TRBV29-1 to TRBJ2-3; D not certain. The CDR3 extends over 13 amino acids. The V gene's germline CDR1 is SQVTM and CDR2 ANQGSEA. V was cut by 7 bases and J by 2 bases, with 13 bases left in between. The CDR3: CSAASAATDTQYF. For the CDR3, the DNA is TGCAGCGCCGCGAGCGCAGCCACAGATACGCAGTATTTT.

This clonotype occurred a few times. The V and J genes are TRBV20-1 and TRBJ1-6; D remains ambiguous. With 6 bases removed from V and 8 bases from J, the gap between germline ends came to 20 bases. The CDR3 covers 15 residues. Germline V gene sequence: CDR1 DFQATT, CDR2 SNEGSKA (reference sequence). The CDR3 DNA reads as TGCAGTGCCCGGCAAGGCGCCACGGTGGATTCACCCCTCCACTTT. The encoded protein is CSARQGATVDSPLHF.

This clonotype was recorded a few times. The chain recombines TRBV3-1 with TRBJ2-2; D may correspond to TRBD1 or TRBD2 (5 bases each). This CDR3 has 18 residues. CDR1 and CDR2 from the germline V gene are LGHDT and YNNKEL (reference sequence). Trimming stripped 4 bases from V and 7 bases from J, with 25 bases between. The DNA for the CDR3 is TGTGCCAGCAGCCCATCCGCCAGGGACCGAGTCGAGGACGGGGAGCTGTTTTTT. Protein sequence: CASSPSARDRVEDGELFF.

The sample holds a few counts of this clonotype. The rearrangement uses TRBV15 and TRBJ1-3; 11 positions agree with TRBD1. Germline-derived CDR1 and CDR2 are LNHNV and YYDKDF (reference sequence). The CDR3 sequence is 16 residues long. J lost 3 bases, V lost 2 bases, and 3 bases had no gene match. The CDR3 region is CATSRPGQGVGNTIYF. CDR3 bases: TGTGCCACCAGCAGACCGGGACAGGGGGTTGGAAACACCATATATTTT.

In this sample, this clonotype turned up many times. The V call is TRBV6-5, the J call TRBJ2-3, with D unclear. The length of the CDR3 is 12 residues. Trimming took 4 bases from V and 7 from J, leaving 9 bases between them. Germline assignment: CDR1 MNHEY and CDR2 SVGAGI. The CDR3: CASSSLLNTQYF. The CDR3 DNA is TGTGCCAGCAGTTCCCTCTTAAATACGCAGTATTTT.

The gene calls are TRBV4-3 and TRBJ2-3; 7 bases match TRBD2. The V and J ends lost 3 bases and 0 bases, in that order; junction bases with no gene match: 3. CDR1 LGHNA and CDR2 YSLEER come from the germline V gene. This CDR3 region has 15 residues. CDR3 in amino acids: CASSQAGRSTDTQYF. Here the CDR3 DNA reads TGCGCCAGCAGCCAGGCCGGGAGGAGCACAGATACGCAGTATTTT.

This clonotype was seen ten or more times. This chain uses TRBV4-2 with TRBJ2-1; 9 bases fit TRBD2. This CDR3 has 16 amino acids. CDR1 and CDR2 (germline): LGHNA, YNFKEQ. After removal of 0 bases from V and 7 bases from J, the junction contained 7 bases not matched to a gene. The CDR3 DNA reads TGTGCCAGCAGCCAAGAACCCGGGACTAGCTTTAATGAGCAGTTCTTC. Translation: CASSQEPGTSFNEQFF.

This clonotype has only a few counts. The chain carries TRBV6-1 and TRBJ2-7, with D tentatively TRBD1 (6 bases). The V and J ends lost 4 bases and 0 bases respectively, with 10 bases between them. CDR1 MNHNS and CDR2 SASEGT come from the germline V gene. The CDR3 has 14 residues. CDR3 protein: CASSATGISYEQYF. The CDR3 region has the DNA TGTGCCAGCAGTGCAACAGGGATCTCCTACGAGCAGTACTTC.

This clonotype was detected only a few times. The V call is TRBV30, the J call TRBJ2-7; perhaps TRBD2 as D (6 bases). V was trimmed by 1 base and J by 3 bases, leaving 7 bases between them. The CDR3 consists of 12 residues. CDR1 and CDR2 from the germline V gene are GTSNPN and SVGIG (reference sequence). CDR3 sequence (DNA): TGTGCCTGGAGTGGGCGGGACTACGAGCAGTACTTC. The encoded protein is CAWSGRDYEQYF.

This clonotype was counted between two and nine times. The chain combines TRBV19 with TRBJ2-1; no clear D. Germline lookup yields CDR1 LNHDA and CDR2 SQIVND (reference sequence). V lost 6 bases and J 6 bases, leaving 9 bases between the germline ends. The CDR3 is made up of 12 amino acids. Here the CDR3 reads CASSWNSNEQFF. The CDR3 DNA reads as TGTGCCAGTAGCTGGAACAGCAATGAGCAGTTCTTC.

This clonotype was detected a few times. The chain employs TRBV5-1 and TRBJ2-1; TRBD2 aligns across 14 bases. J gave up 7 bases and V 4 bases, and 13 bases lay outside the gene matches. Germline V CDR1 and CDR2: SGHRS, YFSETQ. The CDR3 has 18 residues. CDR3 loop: CASSPTGTSGSGGNEQFF. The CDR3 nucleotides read TGCGCCAGCAGCCCCACCGGGACTAGCGGGAGTGGGGGGAATGAGCAGTTCTTC.

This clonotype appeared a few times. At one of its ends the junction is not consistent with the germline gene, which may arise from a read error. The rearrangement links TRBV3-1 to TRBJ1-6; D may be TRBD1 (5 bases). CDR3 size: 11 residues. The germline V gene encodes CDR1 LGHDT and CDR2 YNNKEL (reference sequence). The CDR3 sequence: CASSQEGPHTF. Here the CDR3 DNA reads TGTGCCAGCAGCCAAGAGGGACCTCATACCTTT.

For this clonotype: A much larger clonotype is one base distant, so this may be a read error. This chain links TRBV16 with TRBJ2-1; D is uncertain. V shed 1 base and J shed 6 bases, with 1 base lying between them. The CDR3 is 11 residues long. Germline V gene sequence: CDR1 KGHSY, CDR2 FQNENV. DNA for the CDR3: TGTGCCAGCAGCCAATTCAATGAGCAGTTCTTC. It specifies CASSQFNEQFF.

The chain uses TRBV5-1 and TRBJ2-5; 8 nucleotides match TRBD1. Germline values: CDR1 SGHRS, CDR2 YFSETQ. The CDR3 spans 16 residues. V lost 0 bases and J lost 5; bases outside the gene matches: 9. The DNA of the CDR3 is TGCGCCAGCAGCTTGGTTACGCAGGGGGCTTGGGAGACCCAGTACTTC. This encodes CASSLVTQGAWETQYF.

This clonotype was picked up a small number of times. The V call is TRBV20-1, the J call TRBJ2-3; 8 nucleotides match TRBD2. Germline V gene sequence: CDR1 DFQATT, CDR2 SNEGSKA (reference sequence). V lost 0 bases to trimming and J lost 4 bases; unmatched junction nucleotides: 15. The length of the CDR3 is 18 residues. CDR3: CSARELADPAGDPDTQYF. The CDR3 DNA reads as TGCAGTGCTAGAGAACTGGCCGATCCAGCGGGAGACCCAGATACGCAGTATTTT.

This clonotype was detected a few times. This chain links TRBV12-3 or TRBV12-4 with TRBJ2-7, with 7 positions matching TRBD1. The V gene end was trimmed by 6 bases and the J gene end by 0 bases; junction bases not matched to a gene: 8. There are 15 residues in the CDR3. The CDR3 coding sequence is TGTGCCAGCAGACCGACAGGGAAGGCCTCCTACGAGCAGTACTTC. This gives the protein CASRPTGKASYEQYF.

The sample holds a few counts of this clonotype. The CDR3 spells CASRTTWTEVPYGYTF. The CDR3 DNA is TGTGCCAGCAGAACCACCTGGACGGAAGTCCCCTATGGCTACACCTTC. The chain uses TRBV6-1 and TRBJ1-2; D remains ambiguous. Germline V CDR1 and CDR2: MNHNS, SASEGT. V was shortened by 6 bases and J by 4 bases, with 21 bases between the two germline ends. The CDR3 is 16 amino acids.

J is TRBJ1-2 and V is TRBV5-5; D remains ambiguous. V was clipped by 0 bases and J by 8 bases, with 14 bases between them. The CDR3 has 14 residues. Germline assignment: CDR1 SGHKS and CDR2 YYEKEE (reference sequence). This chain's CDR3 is CASSLEVLHPGYTF. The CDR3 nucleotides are TGTGCCAGCAGCTTGGAGGTGCTCCACCCGGGCTACACCTTC.

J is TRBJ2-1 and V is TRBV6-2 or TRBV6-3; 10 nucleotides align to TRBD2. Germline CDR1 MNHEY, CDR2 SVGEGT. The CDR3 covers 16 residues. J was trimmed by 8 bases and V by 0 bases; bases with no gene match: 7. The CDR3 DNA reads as TGTGCCAGCAGTTACTCAAAACTAGCGGGGCTTTATGAGCAGTTCTTC. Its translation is CASSYSKLAGLYEQFF.